Each of the 9 T cell receptor beta chains below was sequenced from the same sample in a study of a mutant IDH1 vaccine in newly diagnosed glioma. Sample time point: week 35, safety follow-up. Every vaccination contained 300 ug of the mutant IDH1 20-mer peptide and was paired with topical imiquimod. Using immunoSEQ multiplex PCR, the repertoire was profiled, and TCRdb retains in-frame clones only, with some absent. The profile shows about 60,000 clones, approximately 80% of them singletons. The antigens these receptors bind are not known. The sample was PBMCs, taken from a glioma patient whose treatment included an IDH1 peptide vaccine. The receptor set was obtained from a man aged 35-49 years with glioma.

The genes are TRBV14 and TRBJ2-7; 10 positions match TRBD2. CDR1 and CDR2 (germline): SGHDN, FVKESK. Trimming cost V 1 base and J 5 bases; bases outside gene matches: 5. The CDR3 contains 15 residues. CDR3 sequence reads: CASSQVGSGRNEQYF. CDR3 bases: TGTGCCAGCAGCCAAGTGGGTAGCGGGAGGAACGAGCAGTACTTC.

The chain employs TRBV19 and TRBJ2-3; TRBD2 matches at 13 bases. The junction had 5 bases not matched to a gene; V was cut back by 4 bases and J by 4 bases. This CDR3 contains 16 residues. Germline lookup yields CDR1 LNHDA and CDR2 SQIVND (reference sequence). This CDR3 reads CASSTGLAGVSDTQYF. The DNA of the CDR3 is TGTGCCAGTAGTACCGGACTAGCGGGGGTGTCAGATACGCAGTATTTT.

The gene calls are TRBV27 and TRBJ2-7; no reliable D call. Germline V gene sequence: CDR1 MNHEY, CDR2 SMNVEV (reference sequence). Trimming shortened V by 3 bases and J by 3 bases, and 9 bases separated the two germline ends. CDR3 length equals 13 residues. The CDR3 sequence is CASSFSSVYEQYF. In DNA, the CDR3 is TGTGCCAGCAGTTTCTCGTCAGTCTACGAGCAGTACTTC.

The genes are TRBV15 and TRBJ2-3, with a possible D match to TRBD2 (6 bases). The CDR3 is 19 amino acids. V was clipped by 3 bases and J by 4 bases, with 26 bases between them. Germline V gene sequence: CDR1 LNHNV, CDR2 YYDKDF (reference sequence). The DNA of the CDR3 is TGTGCCACCAGCAGGCGACTTTCCGGGACTCTCCTTGGGGCAGATACGCAGTATTTT. Its translation: CATSRRLSGTLLGADTQYF.

V and J are TRBV6-5 and TRBJ2-7, with a weak D call TRBD1 (5 bases). Germline CDR1 MNHEY, CDR2 SVGAGI. The germline V and J ends were trimmed by 0 bases and 3 bases, with 9 bases remaining between them. CDR3 length equals 14 residues. The CDR3 region is CASSYSDRGYEQYF. The CDR3 bases are TGTGCCAGCAGTTACTCGGATAGGGGCTACGAGCAGTACTTC.

The chain uses TRBV5-1 and TRBJ2-3, with TRBD2 matching over 11 bases. The V gene end was trimmed by 0 bases and the J gene end by 2 bases; junction bases not matched to a gene: 11. The CDR3 extends over 19 amino acids. CDR1 is SGHRS, CDR2 YFSETQ, per germline. CDR3 in amino acids: CASSLAPGGSGGATDTQYF. DNA for the CDR3: TGCGCCAGCAGCTTGGCCCCCGGGGGTAGCGGGGGGGCCACAGATACGCAGTATTTT.

The rearrangement links TRBV5-1 to TRBJ2-5; either TRBD1 or TRBD2 may fit D (5 bases each). Germline loops: CDR1 SGHRS, CDR2 YFSETQ. The ends were cut back, 0 bases at V and 2 bases at J, with 8 bases in the middle. CDR3 length: 14 residues. CDR3 sequence (DNA): TGCGCCAGCAGCTTGGGGGACGCTCAAGAGACCCAGTACTTC. It translates to CASSLGDAQETQYF.

This clone has more than one count but fewer than ten. The chain recombines TRBV29-1 with TRBJ1-1; D uncertain. The V gene's germline CDR1 is SQVTM and CDR2 ANQGSEA. The CDR3 is 14 residues long. The V and J ends lost 4 bases and 0 bases respectively, with 12 bases between them. In DNA, the CDR3 is TGCAGCGTTGGACCGGGAAACATGAACACTGAAGCTTTCTTT. Its translation: CSVGPGNMNTEAFF.

The rearrangement joins TRBV4-2 to TRBJ1-2; no clear D gene. The CDR3 totals 14 residues. V lost 4 bases, J lost 2 bases, and 11 bases lay in between. Germline assignment: CDR1 LGHNA and CDR2 YNFKEQ. CDR3 bases: TGTGCCAGCAGCCCACTGACGGAGAACTATGGCTACACCTTC. Amino acid sequence: CASSPLTENYGYTF.